The present T cell receptor (beta chain) was sequenced within a study of OX40 agonist ivuxolimab in advanced cancers. For the study at large: Ivuxolimab, an agonistic anti-OX40 (CD134) antibody, was given to patients. Notes on the study in general: The authors also found low normalized T-cell clonal expansion in some nonresponders.

The data were produced by immunoSEQ multiplex PCR, yet TCRdb's version contains in-frame clones alone and is incomplete. This sample yields 30,000 to 45,000 clones, of which around 87% are seen a single time; about 30% belongs to the top ten. Turning to this clone: Antigen unknown.

The germline gives CDR1 GTSNPN, CDR2 SVGIG (reference sequence). V dropped 7 bases and J dropped 6; count of bases not matched to a gene: 10. This CDR3 has 14 amino acids. This specimen was CD4+ or CD8+ T cells sorted from blood, taken in a trial of the OX40 agonist ivuxolimab. The chain has TRBV30 and TRBJ1-1, with 11 bases identical to TRBD1. This TCR was sampled from an adult with an advanced solid tumor such as melanoma, head and neck, liver or kidney cancer. Here the CDR3 DNA reads TGTGCCTCAATCCGGGACAGGGGGTCCGCTGAAGCTTTCTTT. Its translation: CASIRDRGSAEAFF.